These 9 T cell receptor beta chains share one sample of origin, sequenced in a study of T cells expressing NK-cell markers. With the 5' RACE reads reprocessed, TCRdb shows one record per CDR3 protein and no DNA. The sample includes 400,000 or so distinct CDR3 sequences. Specimen: blood T cells: a sorted CD56 or NKG2C T cell subset, CD4+ or CD8+ T cells, or bulk PBMC T cells (not recorded which). The source is a woman between 45 and 65 years old in good health.

This chain uses TRBV6-1 with TRBJ1-3; TCRdb's assignment of TRBD1 cannot be checked, as there is no DNA. Germline lookup yields CDR1 MNHNS and CDR2 SASEGT. This CDR3 spans 18 amino acids. The chain's CDR3 is CASSESWTGHSSGNTIYF.

The CDR3: CAISEGTSGTYNEQFF. The chain couples TRBV10-3 to TRBJ2-1; TCRdb lists TRBD2, though no DNA is available to test this call. Germline V CDR1 and CDR2: ENHRY, SYGVKD. This CDR3 has 16 amino acids.

This chain connects TRBV4-1 to TRBJ1-4; the D gene TCRdb calls, TRBD1, cannot be checked with no DNA. CDR1 is MGHRA, CDR2 YSYEKL, per germline. The CDR3 covers 16 residues. CDR3: CASSQEMGVHNEKLFF.

The chain recombines TRBV20-1 with TRBJ1-4; TCRdb indicates TRBD1, and absent DNA this call remains unverified. CDR3 length: 11 amino acids. Germline V gene data show CDR1 as DFQATT and CDR2 as SNEGSKA (reference sequence). CDR3 sequence: CSVLLSGQLFF.

V and J are TRBV5-1 and TRBJ2-1; TCRdb indicates TRBD2, and absent DNA this call remains unverified. Looked up from germline, CDR1 is SGHRS and CDR2 is YFSETQ. The CDR3 spans 17 residues. The CDR3 loop is CASSFMLTSGRPNEQFF.

This rearrangement joins TRBV9 to TRBJ2-3; TCRdb gives TRBD1 as the D gene, but with no DNA this cannot be confirmed. The CDR3 covers 14 residues. CDR1 and CDR2 (germline): SGDLS, YYNGEE. CDR3 amino acids: CASSVEAGTDTQYF.

The chain combines TRBV6-1 with TRBJ1-2; TCRdb calls TRBD1, which cannot be checked without DNA. CDR1 is MNHNS and CDR2 is SASEGT in the germline V gene. The CDR3 is 17 amino acids. This CDR3 reads CASSALLGTGGSYGYTF.

The CDR3 reads CSVQQGKSRAFF. This chain connects TRBV29-1 to TRBJ1-1; as DNA is missing, the TRBD1 call by TCRdb cannot be tested. Germline values: CDR1 SQVTM, CDR2 ANQGSEA. The CDR3 consists of 12 residues. The full variable domain, with the rest looked up from reference TRBV29-1 and TRBJ1-1, is SAVISQKPSRDICQRGTSLTIQCQVDSQVTMMFWYRQQPGQSLTLIATANQGSEATYESGFVIDKFPISRPNLTFSTLTVSNMSPEDSSIYLCSVQQGKSRAFFGQGTRLTVV.

The chain links TRBV5-1 to TRBJ1-1. The CDR3 is 14 amino acids. Per the germline V gene, CDR1 is SGHRS and CDR2 is YFSETQ. The CDR3: CASSSPNGNTEAFF.